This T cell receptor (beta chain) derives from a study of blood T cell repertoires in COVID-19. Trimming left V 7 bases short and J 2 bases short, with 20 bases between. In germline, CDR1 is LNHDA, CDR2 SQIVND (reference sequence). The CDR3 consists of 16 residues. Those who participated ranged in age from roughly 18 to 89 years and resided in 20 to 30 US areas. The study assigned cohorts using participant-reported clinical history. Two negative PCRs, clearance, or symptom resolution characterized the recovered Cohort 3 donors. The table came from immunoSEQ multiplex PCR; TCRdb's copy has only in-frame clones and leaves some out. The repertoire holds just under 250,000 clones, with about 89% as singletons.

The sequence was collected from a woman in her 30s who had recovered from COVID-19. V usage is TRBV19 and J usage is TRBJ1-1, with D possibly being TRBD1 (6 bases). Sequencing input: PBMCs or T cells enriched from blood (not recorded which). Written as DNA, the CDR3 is TGTGCCAGTATTCCCAGGGGATCGGAGAAAAACACTGAAGCTTTCTTT. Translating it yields CASIPRGSEKNTEAFF.